These 24 T cell receptor beta chains share one sample of origin, sequenced in a study of cytomegalovirus exposure and HLA in healthy donors. The PCR had 60 Vbeta and 13 Jbeta primers. Measured with immunoSEQ multiplex PCR; TCRdb has only the in-frame clones, and not every one. The sample has 120,000 or so clones. Sequenced input: PBMCs. The receptors shown here come from a man aged 18 to 30 in good health and CMV-seronegative.

V gene TRBV19 combines with J gene TRBJ1-4; a weak D match, TRBD1 (6 bases). The germline CDR1 and CDR2 sequences are LNHDA and SQIVND (reference sequence). V lost 6 bases and J 8 bases, leaving 16 bases between the germline ends. The CDR3 length is 14 residues. The CDR3 reads CASSPGVVWEKLFF. CDR3 nucleotides: TGTGCCAGTAGCCCAGGGGTAGTGTGGGAAAAACTGTTTTTT.

Comment on this clone: Other DNA variants within this sample encode the same CDR3. V is TRBV19 and J is TRBJ2-5; tentative D call: TRBD1 (5 bases). CDR3 length equals 16 residues. Trimming cost V 3 bases and J 1 base, with 15 bases left between them. The germline gives CDR1 LNHDA, CDR2 SQIVND (reference sequence). In DNA form, the CDR3 reads TGTGCCAGTAGTATTTCTAGGGGTCAGCTCCAAGAGACCCAGTACTTC. Translation gives CASSISRGQLQETQYF.

This chain links TRBV5-1 with TRBJ2-7, with TRBD2 matching 7 bases. J gave up 7 bases and V 1 base, and 2 bases lay outside the gene matches. The CDR3 sequence is 12 residues long. The germline V gene encodes CDR1 SGHRS and CDR2 YFSETQ. CDR3 nucleotide sequence: TGCGCCAGCAGCTTGCCCGGGGGGGAGCAGTACTTC. Translating it yields CASSLPGGEQYF.

The rearrangement joins TRBV30 to TRBJ1-2; weak D call: TRBD1 (6 bases). The CDR3 runs to 11 residues. Between the trimmed V and J ends, which lost 6 bases and 4 bases, there was a span of 9 bases. Germline V gives CDR1 GTSNPN, CDR2 SVGIG (reference sequence). DNA of the CDR3: TGTGCCTGCGGACAGAGCTATGGCTACACCTTC. It codes for CACGQSYGYTF.

The rearrangement joins TRBV6-4 to TRBJ2-3, with D possibly being TRBD2 (6 bases). The CDR3 sequence is 13 residues long. Between the trimmed V and J ends, which lost 4 bases and 2 bases, there was a span of 7 bases. Germline-derived CDR1 and CDR2 are MRHNA and SNTAGT. In DNA, the CDR3 is TGTGCCAGCAGTGGGGGGGACACAGATACGCAGTATTTT. It yields the protein CASSGGDTDTQYF.

This sequence joins TRBV4-1 and TRBJ2-3; TRBD2 might be the D (5 bases). Germline V gene lookup returns CDR1 MGHRA and CDR2 YSYEKL. This CDR3 region has 15 residues. Trimming removed 1 base from V and 3 bases from J, with 11 bases in between. The CDR3 reads CASSQVGDRTDTQYF. CDR3 in DNA: TGCGCCAGCAGCCAAGTCGGGGATAGAACAGATACGCAGTATTTT.

This rearrangement joins TRBV9 to TRBJ2-1; no definite D call. The germline V and J ends were trimmed by 0 bases and 15 bases, with 13 bases remaining between them. Germline assignment: CDR1 SGDLS and CDR2 YYNGEE. There are 12 residues in the CDR3. The CDR3 loop is CASSVVETDRFF. The CDR3, as DNA: TGTGCCAGCAGCGTAGTGGAAACAGACCGGTTCTTC. Using reference TRBV9 and TRBJ2-1 for the parts outside the CDR3, the full variable domain is DSGVTQTPKHLITATGQRVTLRCSPRSGDLSVYWYQQSLDQGLQFLIQYYNGEERAKGNILERFSAQQFPDLHSELNLSSLELGDSALYFCASSVVETDRFFGPGTRLTVL.

The chain uses TRBV6-6 and TRBJ1-1; D may be TRBD1 (5 bases). Germline V gene lookup returns CDR1 MNHNY and CDR2 SVGAGI (reference sequence). The CDR3 is 13 amino acids. The germline V and J ends were trimmed by 7 bases and 3 bases, with 12 bases remaining between them. The CDR3 loop reads CASTPGSYTEAFF. CDR3 DNA: TGTGCCAGCACTCCAGGGTCGTACACTGAAGCTTTCTTT.

The V and J genes are TRBV11-2 and TRBJ2-2; the D gene is possibly TRBD1 (7 bases). Trimming shortened V by 3 bases and J by 2 bases, and 16 bases separated the two germline ends. CDR3 length: 17 amino acids. CDR1 is SGHAT and CDR2 is FQNNGV in the germline V gene. The CDR3 sequence is CASSFRGAARNTGELFF. As DNA, the CDR3 is TGTGCCAGCAGCTTCAGGGGGGCGGCCAGAAACACCGGGGAGCTGTTTTTT. Based on the CDR3 plus reference TRBV11-2 and TRBJ2-2, the full variable domain is EAGVAQSPRYKIIEKRQSVAFWCNPISGHATLYWYQQILGQGPKLLIQFQNNGVVDDSQLPKDRFSAERLKGVDSTLKIQPAKLEDSAVYLCASSFRGAARNTGELFFGEGSRLTVL.

The genes are TRBV15 and TRBJ2-2; 7 bases fit TRBD2. Germline V CDR1 and CDR2: LNHNV, YYDKDF (reference sequence). The CDR3 is made up of 15 amino acids. The V and J ends lost 2 bases and 3 bases, in that order; junction bases with no gene match: 3. The CDR3 protein is CATSRSLADTGELFF. The CDR3 bases are TGTGCCACCAGCAGATCCCTAGCGGACACCGGGGAGCTGTTTTTT.

The chain links TRBV5-1 to TRBJ1-1; possibly TRBD1 for D (5 bases). This CDR3 is 15 amino acids long. Germline V CDR1 and CDR2: SGHRS, YFSETQ. Trimming pared 0 bases from V and 5 bases from J, leaving 14 bases between. The CDR3 region is CASSLGGTGKTEAFF. The DNA of the CDR3 is TGCGCCAGCAGCTTGGGCGGGACGGGGAAAACTGAAGCTTTCTTT.

This rearrangement joins TRBV9 to TRBJ2-6; D is ambiguous. This CDR3 region has 16 residues. Per germline, CDR1 SGDLS and CDR2 YYNGEE. Trimming pared 3 bases from V and 0 bases from J, leaving 10 bases between. Here the CDR3 reads CASSDPPVSGANVLTF. In DNA form, the CDR3 reads TGTGCCAGCAGCGACCCACCGGTCTCTGGGGCCAACGTCCTGACTTTC.

This sequence joins TRBV2 and TRBJ1-5; 8 nucleotides match TRBD1. V lost 6 bases to trimming and J lost 5 bases; unmatched junction nucleotides: 9. Per germline, CDR1 SNHLY and CDR2 FYNNEI. The CDR3 sequence is 15 residues long. The CDR3 loop reads CASSLDRGGYQPQHF. The CDR3 DNA reads TGTGCCAGCAGCCTAGACAGGGGAGGGTATCAGCCCCAGCATTTT.

The rearrangement links TRBV9 to TRBJ1-1; 9 bases align to TRBD1. CDR3 length: 14 amino acids. V was clipped by 3 bases and J by 3 bases; unmatched bases: 3. The germline gives CDR1 SGDLS, CDR2 YYNGEE. Here the CDR3 reads CASSGGQGYTEAFF. CDR3 DNA: TGTGCCAGCAGCGGGGGACAGGGATACACTGAAGCTTTCTTT.

The V gene is TRBV19, the J gene TRBJ2-7, with a possible D match to TRBD1 (6 bases). In germline, CDR1 is LNHDA, CDR2 SQIVND (reference sequence). The V gene lost 2 bases and the J gene lost 10 bases, with 18 bases spanning the gap. The CDR3 contains 14 residues. The CDR3 sequence is CASSISGQGIEQYF. The CDR3 region has the DNA TGTGCCAGTAGTATATCCGGGCAGGGGATAGAACAGTACTTC.

The V call is TRBV30, the J call TRBJ1-5; TRBD1 might be the D (5 bases). Germline V gene sequence: CDR1 GTSNPN, CDR2 SVGIG (reference sequence). The CDR3 runs 13 residues. Trimming shortened V by 1 base and J by 10 bases, and 14 bases separated the two germline ends. In DNA form, the CDR3 reads TGTGCCTGGAGTGCATCGGGGGGAGAACCCCAGCATTTT. It specifies CAWSASGGEPQHF.

The chain employs TRBV7-2 and TRBJ1-1; D ambiguous. Germline CDR1 and CDR2: SGHTA and FQGNSA. The V end lost 0 bases, the J end lost 8 bases, and 7 bases lay between the germline ends. The CDR3 sequence is 12 residues long. This CDR3 is CASSLASQEAFF. The CDR3 DNA is TGTGCCAGCAGCTTAGCGTCCCAAGAAGCTTTCTTT. Looking up the rest from reference TRBV7-2 and TRBJ1-1 gives the full variable domain: GAGVSQSPSNKVTEKGKDVELRCDPISGHTALYWYRQSLGQGLEFLIYFQGNSAPDKSGLPSDRFSAERTGGSVSTLTIQRTQQEDSAVYLCASSLASQEAFFGQGTRLTVV.

The rearrangement links TRBV4-1 to TRBJ2-1; 9 bases are a match to TRBD1. The CDR3 is 17 amino acids. With V trimmed by 0 bases and J by 0 bases, 3 bases remained unmatched. Germline values: CDR1 MGHRA, CDR2 YSYEKL. This chain's CDR3 is CASSQEPTGGSYNEQFF. CDR3 bases: TGCGCCAGCAGCCAAGAACCGACAGGGGGCTCCTACAATGAGCAGTTCTTC.

The genes are TRBV13 and TRBJ2-5; the match to TRBD1 covers 7 bases. The CDR3 sequence is 14 residues long. With 5 bases clipped from V and 5 bases from J, the junction kept 8 bases outside the gene matches. Germline lookup yields CDR1 PRHDT and CDR2 FYEKMQ (reference sequence). The CDR3 loop is CASSITGVGETQYF. The CDR3 nucleotides read TGTGCCAGCAGCATTACAGGGGTAGGGGAGACCCAGTACTTC.

The chain combines TRBV5-6 with TRBJ2-4, with D possibly TRBD2 on 5 matching bases. The ends were cut back, 4 bases at V and 8 bases at J, with 13 bases in the middle. The CDR3 has 13 amino acids. Per the germline V gene, CDR1 is SGHDT and CDR2 is YYEEEE. This CDR3 is CASSVQRRDIQYF. The CDR3 nucleotides read TGTGCCAGCAGCGTCCAACGGCGGGACATTCAGTACTTC.

This chain links TRBV6-1 with TRBJ2-6; D perhaps matches TRBD2 (5 bases). This CDR3 spans 14 amino acids. CDR1 MNHNS and CDR2 SASEGT come from the germline V gene. V lost 8 bases and J 3 bases, leaving 11 bases between the germline ends. Here the CDR3 DNA reads TGTGCCAGCGTGACGGGGTATGGGGCCAACGTCCTGACTTTC. The encoded protein is CASVTGYGANVLTF.

This sequence joins TRBV30 and TRBJ2-3, with D possibly matching TRBD2 (5 bases). The germline V and J ends were trimmed by 0 bases and 1 base, with 11 bases remaining between them. Germline CDR1 GTSNPN, CDR2 SVGIG (reference sequence). This CDR3 has 15 residues. In nucleotides, the CDR3 is TGTGCCTGGAGTGTATACGGAGGAGGCACAGATACGCAGTATTTT. This sequence encodes CAWSVYGGGTDTQYF.

The V gene is TRBV19, the J gene TRBJ2-7, with TRBD1 as a possible D gene (5 bases). Germline-derived CDR1 and CDR2 are LNHDA and SQIVND (reference sequence). The CDR3 covers 15 residues. The V end lost 3 bases, the J end lost 0 bases, and 12 bases lay between the germline ends. In DNA, the CDR3 is TGTGCCAGTAGTATTGCACAGGCGAGCTCCTACGAGCAGTACTTC. This codes for CASSIAQASSYEQYF.

The rearrangement links TRBV7-9 to TRBJ1-1; D remains unclear. The germline gives CDR1 SEHNR, CDR2 FQNEAQ (reference sequence). CDR3 size: 13 residues. V lost 1 base to trimming and J lost 5 bases, with 8 bases between them. DNA of the CDR3: TGTGCCAGCAGCTTAGGGGGAGGAACTGAAGCTTTCTTT. The encoded protein is CASSLGGGTEAFF.